This T cell receptor beta chain appears in the sequencing data of a study of T cells after yellow fever vaccination (dated by TCRdb to the late 2010s). About the investigation overall: Staining for CD3, CD45RA, CCR7 and CD95 was used to sort memory subsets (EM, EMRA, CM and Tscm) on a BD FACS Aria III. Memory subsets were sorted on days 0, 15 and 45 and at 18 months following primary vaccination, and on days 0, 15 and 45 following the 30-year booster. Two healthy male donors, one aged 18 to 29 and one aged 30 to 39 years, were included in the cohort. The SMART-Seq v4 Ultra Low Input RNA kit was used to prepare libraries from fractions with low cell numbers. Blood samples were taken at several timepoints before and after primary and secondary immunization, and bulk PBMC replicates and cell subsets were isolated. To follow T-cell clones before and after both primary and booster YFV17D yellow fever vaccination, bulk TCR alpha and beta repertoires underwent longitudinal sequencing.

The treatment or condition label of this sample denotes: live attenuated yellow fever vaccine strain. PBMCs were isolated from peripheral blood using a standard Ficoll-Paque protocol. The RNeasy Micro Kit was used to extract RNA from sorted memory subsets. General study outcomes and caveats: Most clones expanded after primary vaccination (almost 98% of CD4 and over 80% of CD8) were re-detected after the booster, suggesting that broad memory maintenance occurred. A small fraction of clonotypes showed up in both the CD4 and CD8 compartments, probably as a result of convergent recombination. The secondary T-cell response was found to be weaker but faster than the primary response, with a peak reached on day 5 rather than on day 15. Only two donors were included in the study, so the extent to which the findings can be generalized is limited. FACS-sorted repertoires could contain abundant contaminating clonotypes from the bulk population, so computational filtering was required. On day 0, almost all vaccine-responding clonotypes were found to be below detection in the sorted memory subsets.

Synthesis of TCR cDNA relied on 5'RACE template switching, a step that introduced a universal primer site along with unique molecular identifiers. Priming of cDNA synthesis was performed from both the TCR alpha and TCR beta constant segments. Two PCR steps were used to amplify libraries, with sample barcodes and sequencing adapters being added in the second step. Libraries were sequenced on Illumina HiSeq 2500 (2x100 bp) or NovaSeq (2x150 bp). The authors' analysis ran thus. MIGEC handled demultiplexing of reads and collapsing into UMI consensus sequences, while MiXCR performed V(D)J alignment. Vaccine-responding clonotypes were defined with edgeR using replicate PBMC samples, requiring FDR below 0.01 and a log2 fold change above 5 up to day 15. Each bulk clonotype was labeled CD4 or CD8 based on which sequenced repertoire, CD4 or CD8, contained the clonotype at higher abundance. To estimate the distribution of each clone across memory phenotypes, clonotype frequencies in memory subsets were weighted by FACS-sorted cell numbers. TCRdb reran the public reads through fastp at Q25 and MiXCR, keeping productive beta chains. Every distinct CDR3 protein forms one entry, paired with its most common genes and DNA. The V and J calls reflect TCRdb's pipeline rather than the authors' work. This sample lists around 30,000 distinct CDR3 sequences; roughly 6.3% were detected once. The ten largest account for around 25% of the sample.

From the germline V gene (reference sequence), CDR1 is LNHNV and CDR2 is YYDKDF. Its CDR3 holds 15 amino acids, cysteine through phenylalanine. The kept DNA is CDR3 alone, 45 bases in frame from the first base. Deletion took 0 bases off V and 7 bases off J, with a span of 13 bases between the germline ends. In this sample, this clonotype turned up many times. One base away there is no much larger clone; base qualities are not given. The specimen comprised PBMCs, either bulk or a sorted T-cell subset (CD4+, CD8+, memory, or dextramer-sorted; not recorded which), sampled on the day of the yellow fever booster vaccination. The origin of this receptor is a young man who received the YFV17D yellow fever vaccine. This chain is built from TRBV15 and TRBJ2-1; the D gene is perhaps TRBD1 or TRBD2, each of them matching over 5 bases. The nucleotides read TGTGCCACCAGCAGAGACCCGGGACCCAGAAATGAGCAGTTCTTC. Translated, it gives CATSRDPGPRNEQFF.